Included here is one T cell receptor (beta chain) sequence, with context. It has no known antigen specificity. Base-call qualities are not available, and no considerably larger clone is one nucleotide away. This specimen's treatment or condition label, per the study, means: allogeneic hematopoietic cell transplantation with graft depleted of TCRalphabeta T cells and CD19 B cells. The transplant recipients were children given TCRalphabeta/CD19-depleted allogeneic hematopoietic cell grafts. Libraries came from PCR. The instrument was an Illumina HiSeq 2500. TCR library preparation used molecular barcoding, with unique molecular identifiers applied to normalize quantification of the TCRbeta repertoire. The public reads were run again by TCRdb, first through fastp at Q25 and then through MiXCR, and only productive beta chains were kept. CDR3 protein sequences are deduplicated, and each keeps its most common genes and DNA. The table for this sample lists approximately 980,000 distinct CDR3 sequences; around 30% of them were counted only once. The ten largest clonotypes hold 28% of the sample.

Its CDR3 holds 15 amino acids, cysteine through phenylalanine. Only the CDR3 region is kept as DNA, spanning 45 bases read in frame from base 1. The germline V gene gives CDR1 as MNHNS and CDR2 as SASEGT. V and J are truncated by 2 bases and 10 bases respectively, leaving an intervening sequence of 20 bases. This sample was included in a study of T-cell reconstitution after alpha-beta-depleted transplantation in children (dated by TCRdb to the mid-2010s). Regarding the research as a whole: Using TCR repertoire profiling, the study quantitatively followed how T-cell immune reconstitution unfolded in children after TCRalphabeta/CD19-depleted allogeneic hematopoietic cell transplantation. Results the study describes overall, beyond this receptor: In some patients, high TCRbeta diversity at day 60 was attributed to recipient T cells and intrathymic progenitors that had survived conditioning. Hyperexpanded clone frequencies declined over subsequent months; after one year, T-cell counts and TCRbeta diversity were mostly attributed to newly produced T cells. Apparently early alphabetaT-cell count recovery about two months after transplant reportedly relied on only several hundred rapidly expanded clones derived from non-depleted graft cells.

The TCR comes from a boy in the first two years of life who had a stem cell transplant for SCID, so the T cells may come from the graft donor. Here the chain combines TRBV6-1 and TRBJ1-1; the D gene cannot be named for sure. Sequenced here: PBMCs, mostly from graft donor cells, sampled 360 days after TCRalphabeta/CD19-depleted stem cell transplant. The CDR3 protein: CASSERAGMIKRAFF. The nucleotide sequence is TGTGCCAGCAGTGAACGGGCAGGAATGATTAAGAGAGCTTTCTTT.